These T cell receptor beta chains were read from a single sample in a study of T-cell memory formation after mild COVID-19. Each CDR3 protein is one row after TCRdb ran MiXCR on the 5' RACE reads. The sample lists roughly 600,000 distinct CDR3 sequences, more than 15% occurring once. Sequenced: PBMCs or a T cell subset sorted from them (not recorded which). These receptors were obtained from an adult woman who had mild COVID-19 (a few samples of this study predate the infection). Cell type and time point are not known. Both conserved end residues are part of each CDR3. D genes are given only for firm matches. Size is omitted from some rows. Given values are once, few, many or a class for expanded clones.

CDR3 protein	CDR3 DNA	clone size	J gene	D gene	V gene
CASRMDSLSYEQYF	TGCGCCAGCAGGATGGACAGTTTATCCTACGAGCAGTACTTC	NA	TRBJ2-7	NA	TRBV5-1
CASRVGSQAQHF	TGTGCCAGTAGAGTCGGCAGTCAGGCCCAGCATTTT	NA	TRBJ1-5	NA	TRBV19
CASSQRWQNTEAFF	TGTGCCAGCAGCCAACGTTGGCAGAACACTGAAGCTTTCTTT	NA	TRBJ1-1	NA	TRBV3-1
CASTGLLTSGTVDEQFF	TGCGCCAGCACCGGCCTGCTTACTAGCGGGACAGTGGATGAGCAGTTCTTC	NA	TRBJ2-1	TRBD2	TRBV4-3
CASSLAGGLVNEQFF	TGCGCCAGCAGCTTGGCCGGGGGACTAGTCAATGAGCAGTTCTTC	once	TRBJ2-1	TRBD2	TRBV5-1
CASRGLGVNNEQFF	TGTGCCAGCAGGGGGCTTGGAGTAAACAATGAGCAGTTCTTC	few	TRBJ2-1	NA	TRBV7-9
CASSHRDRYTGELFF	TGTGCCAGCAGTCACCGGGACCGGTACACCGGGGAGCTGTTTTTT	few	TRBJ2-2	NA	TRBV12-3/TRBV12-4
CASSPGPGQHTGELFF	TGTGCCAGCAGCCCCGGGCCGGGACAGCACACCGGGGAGCTGTTTTTT	few	TRBJ2-2	TRBD1	TRBV7-6
CASSPSIIAGRPDEQFF	TGTGCCAGCTCACCAAGTATTATCGCGGGACGACCCGATGAGCAGTTCTTC	NA	TRBJ2-1	NA	TRBV18
CASSEVQEGEQYF	TGTGCCAGCAGTGAGGTGCAGGAGGGCGAGCAGTACTTC	once	TRBJ2-7	NA	TRBV2
CSARGGGEHEKLFF	TGCAGTGCTAGAGGGGGAGGAGAACATGAAAAACTGTTTTTT	few	TRBJ1-4	NA	TRBV20-1
CASSLTSGSRTYEQYF	TGCGCCAGCAGCTTGACTAGCGGGAGTCGGACCTACGAGCAGTACTTC	NA	TRBJ2-7	TRBD2	TRBV5-1
CASSLTGGRTDTQYF	TGTGCCAGCAGTTTAACCGGGGGTCGGACAGATACGCAGTATTTT	many	TRBJ2-3	NA	TRBV12-3/TRBV12-4
CSAETLPGTSGNEQFF	TGCAGTGCTGAAACTCTACCCGGGACTAGCGGAAATGAGCAGTTCTTC	few	TRBJ2-1	TRBD2	TRBV20-1
CASSQVGVPQETQYF	TGCGCCAGCAGCCAAGTGGGGGTTCCCCAAGAGACCCAGTACTTC	NA	TRBJ2-5	NA	TRBV4-1
CSAEGGLQQFF	TGCAGTGCTGAAGGTGGGCTCCAGCAGTTCTTC	few	TRBJ2-1	NA	TRBV20-1
CATSGLAGYNEQFF	TGTGCCACCAGCGGACTAGCGGGGTACAATGAGCAGTTCTTC	NA	TRBJ2-1	TRBD2	TRBV24-1
CASSLEALGETQYF	TGCGCCAGCAGCTTGGAAGCGCTTGGGGAGACGCAGTATTTT	few	TRBJ2-3	NA	TRBV4-1
CASSPSDNTDTQYF	TGCGCCAGCAGCCCCTCAGATAACACAGATACGCAGTATTTT	NA	TRBJ2-3	NA	TRBV5-1
CSVTGTFHGYTF	TGCAGCGTGACCGGGACTTTCCATGGCTACACCTTC	NA	TRBJ1-2	NA	TRBV29-1
CASSWGFTNEKLFF	TGTGCCAGCAGCTGGGGTTTTACTAATGAAAAACTGTTTTTT	few	TRBJ1-4	NA	TRBV27
CASSQDEGLRGSKTQYF	TGTGCCAGCAGCCAAGATGAAGGACTCCGGGGATCGAAGACCCAGTACTTC	few	TRBJ2-5	NA	TRBV3-1